The rows below give T cell receptor beta chains drawn from one sample of a study of CD8 T cells in ankylosing spondylitis. One entry per CDR3 protein, called by TCRdb with MiXCR from the 5' RACE reads. This sample has about 92,000 distinct CDR3 sequences, with about 9% found just once. Sequencing used blood, either unsorted or a sorted T cell fraction (not recorded which). The receptors derive from a male donor with ankylosing spondylitis or in good health (not recorded which). The CDR3 runs from the conserved cysteine through the conserved F or W. A D gene is named only where the DNA matches it firmly. Size tells how often a clone was seen (once, few, many) or the class of an expanded clone, and some rows leave it out.

d_call	v_call	clone_size	j_call	cdr3_aa	cdr3_nt
TRBD1	TRBV4-2	many	TRBJ2-5	CASSQDLPRGLQETQYF	TGTGCCAGCAGCCAAGATCTGCCCAGGGGGCTCCAAGAGACCCAGTACTTC
-	TRBV20-1	few	TRBJ2-5	CSAISGGRRETQYF	TGCAGTGCTATATCCGGGGGAAGGAGGGAGACCCAGTACTTC
-	TRBV5-1	many	TRBJ2-2	CASSTGQPTGELFF	TGCGCCAGCAGCACCGGACAGCCCACCGGGGAGCTGTTTTTT
-	TRBV28	many	TRBJ1-5	CASSLGTGENNQPQHF	TGTGCCAGCAGTTTGGGAACAGGTGAGAACAATCAGCCCCAGCATTTT
-	TRBV5-1	many	TRBJ2-5	CASSLDSGPLGETQYF	TGCGCCAGCAGCTTGGATTCGGGGCCATTGGGGGAGACCCAGTACTTC
TRBD2	TRBV15	many	TRBJ2-1	CATSRDPLAGGGDSYNEQFF	TGTGCCACCAGCAGAGATCCCCTAGCGGGGGGGGGTGACTCCTACAATGAGCAGTTCTTC
TRBD2	TRBV11-2	few	TRBJ2-1	CASRRTSGSYNEQFF	TGTGCCAGCAGACGTACTAGCGGCTCCTACAATGAGCAGTTCTTC
TRBD2	TRBV29-1	many	TRBJ2-1	CSVGAGTSGPGDEQFF	TGCAGCGTTGGGGCCGGGACTAGCGGTCCTGGGGATGAGCAGTTCTTC
TRBD1	TRBV20-1	many	TRBJ1-6	CSAREGTVNSPLHF	TGCAGTGCTAGGGAGGGGACAGTCAATTCACCCCTCCACTTT
-	TRBV12-3/TRBV12-4	many	TRBJ2-5	CASSSVFQETQYF	TGTGCCAGCAGTTCCGTTTTCCAAGAGACCCAGTACTTC
-	TRBV7-8	many	TRBJ2-3	CASSGRGPTDTQYF	TGTGCCAGCAGCGGCCGCGGGCCCACAGATACGCAGTATTTT
-	TRBV12-3/TRBV12-4	-	TRBJ2-1	CASSPVGGDEQFF	TGTGCCAGCAGTCCGGTTGGCGGGGATGAGCAGTTCTTC
TRBD1	TRBV19	many	TRBJ1-1	CASSQPGTGGSEAFF	TGTGCCAGTAGTCAGCCCGGGACAGGGGGCTCTGAAGCTTTCTTT
-	TRBV28	few	TRBJ2-2	CASSLFWGSSTGELFF	TGTGCCAGCAGTTTATTTTGGGGTTCAAGCACCGGGGAGCTGTTTTTT
-	TRBV12-3/TRBV12-4	few	TRBJ2-6	CASSPEGISGANVLTF	TGTGCCAGCAGCCCAGAAGGGATCTCTGGGGCCAACGTCCTGACTTTC
-	TRBV5-1	many	TRBJ2-7	CASSVDPPSYEQYF	TGCGCCAGCAGCGTCGACCCGCCGTCCTACGAGCAGTACTTC
-	TRBV29-1	many	TRBJ2-7	CSVPQGDEQYF	TGCAGCGTGCCTCAGGGTGACGAGCAGTACTTC
TRBD2	TRBV20-1	many	TRBJ2-7	CSARDYKRGGPHEQYF	TGCAGTGCTAGAGATTATAAGCGGGGGGGCCCCCACGAGCAGTACTTC
-	TRBV7-9	-	TRBJ2-1	CASSSEGREQFF	TGTGCCAGCAGCTCCGAGGGGCGTGAGCAGTTCTTC
-	TRBV6-1	many	TRBJ1-1	CASSPPRDIGTEAFF	TGTGCCAGCAGTCCACCCCGGGACATAGGCACTGAAGCTTTCTTT
TRBD1	TRBV6-2/TRBV6-3	many	TRBJ2-7	CASMPGTAFYEQYF	TGTGCCAGCATGCCCGGGACAGCCTTCTACGAGCAGTACTTC
-	TRBV5-5	many	TRBJ2-2	CASSGTQGFNTGELFF	TGTGCCAGCAGCGGTACCCAGGGCTTCAATACCGGGGAGCTGTTTTTT
-	TRBV5-1	many	TRBJ2-1	CASSLARQSYNEQFF	TGCGCCAGCAGCTTGGCCCGCCAATCCTACAATGAGCAGTTCTTC
TRBD1	TRBV28	many	TRBJ1-2	CASSGTGGASYGYTF	TGTGCCAGCAGTGGGACAGGGGGCGCGAGCTATGGCTACACCTTC
-	TRBV5-5	many	TRBJ2-7	CASSLEGSEQYF	TGTGCCAGCAGCTTGGAGGGTTCGGAGCAGTACTTC
-	TRBV5-1	many	TRBJ2-1	CASSLGGVDPSYNEQFF	TGCGCCAGCAGCTTGGGGGGGGTGGATCCCTCCTACAATGAGCAGTTCTTC
-	TRBV5-1	-	TRBJ2-1	CASSLRQEGVDEQFF	TGCGCCAGCAGCTTGAGGCAGGAAGGGGTCGATGAGCAGTTCTTC
-	TRBV6-1	many	TRBJ2-3	CASRPGDPSTDTQYF	TGTGCCAGCAGACCAGGTGACCCTAGCACAGATACGCAGTATTTT
-	TRBV5-1	many	TRBJ2-7	CASSRQDLSYEQYF	TGCGCCAGCAGCAGACAGGATCTCTCCTACGAGCAGTACTTC
-	TRBV3-1	many	TRBJ2-3	CASTPRASRDTQYF	TGTGCCAGCACCCCGAGGGCCTCCCGAGATACGCAGTATTTT
TRBD1	TRBV20-1	many	TRBJ1-5	CSAIRDRDNQPQHF	TGCAGTGCTATCCGGGACAGGGATAATCAGCCCCAGCATTTT
-	TRBV6-1	many	TRBJ2-6	CASKTRPSGANVLTF	TGTGCCAGCAAGACAAGGCCCTCTGGGGCCAACGTCCTGACTTTC
-	TRBV3-1	many	TRBJ2-5	CASSLSATQETQYF	TGTGCCAGCAGCCTGAGCGCCACCCAAGAGACCCAGTACTTC
TRBD1	TRBV7-8	many	TRBJ1-5	CASSRGQGANQPQHF	TGTGCCAGCAGCCGAGGACAGGGGGCAAATCAGCCCCAGCATTTT
TRBD1	TRBV29-1	many	TRBJ1-2	CSVSITGGSGGYTF	TGCAGCGTGTCAATCACAGGGGGCTCTGGTGGCTACACCTTC
-	TRBV6-5	few	TRBJ2-7	CASSYSTSGAHTYEQYF	TGTGCCAGCAGTTACTCGACGTCGGGGGCGCACACCTACGAGCAGTACTTC
-	TRBV7-2	many	TRBJ2-5	CASSLVETNQETQYF	TGTGCCAGCAGCTTAGTGGAGACAAACCAAGAGACCCAGTACTTC
-	TRBV2	few	TRBJ1-2	CASGGTDYGYTF	TGTGCCAGTGGGGGAACCGACTATGGCTACACCTTC
TRBD2	TRBV7-1	few	TRBJ2-1	CASSSDTGLAGSEQFF	TGTGCCAGCAGCTCCGACACGGGACTAGCGGGGTCTGAGCAGTTCTTC
TRBD1	TRBV20-1	many	TRBJ2-2	CSARDGRGLLRNTGELFF	TGCAGTGCTAGAGACGGCAGGGGGCTCCTTAGGAACACCGGGGAGCTGTTTTTT
-	TRBV19	many	TRBJ1-2	CASTIGSYGYTF	TGTGCCAGTACCATAGGGTCCTATGGCTACACCTTC
-	TRBV29-1	-	TRBJ1-2	CSVVATNYGYTF	TGCAGCGTTGTAGCAACTAACTATGGCTACACCTTC
-	TRBV6-2/TRBV6-3	many	TRBJ1-2	CASSDPGTQGNYGYTF	TGTGCCAGCAGCGACCCCGGGACTCAAGGGAACTATGGCTACACCTTC
-	TRBV3-1	many	TRBJ2-4	CASSHLNIQYF	TGTGCCAGCAGCCACCTAAACATTCAGTACTTC
-	TRBV7-9	many	TRBJ2-7	CASSLSRSEQYF	TGTGCCAGCAGCTTATCAAGGTCCGAGCAGTACTTC
TRBD1	TRBV5-1	many	TRBJ2-7	CASSLGRQGGYEQYF	TGCGCCAGCAGCTTGGGTCGACAGGGGGGATACGAGCAGTACTTC
-	TRBV29-1	many	TRBJ1-1	CSVGVMNTEAFF	TGCAGCGTCGGAGTCATGAACACTGAAGCTTTCTTT
-	TRBV12-3/TRBV12-4	few	TRBJ2-6	CASSLAGLRANVLTF	TGTGCCAGCAGTTTAGCAGGGCTGAGGGCCAACGTCCTGACTTTC
-	TRBV9	many	TRBJ2-3	CASSGLQGADTQYF	TGTGCCAGCAGCGGCCTACAGGGAGCAGATACGCAGTATTTT
-	TRBV5-4	many	TRBJ2-5	CASSSPGLQETQYF	TGTGCCAGCAGCTCCCCCGGACTACAAGAGACCCAGTACTTC
-	TRBV2	-	TRBJ2-2	CASGERTTSHTGELFF	TGTGCCAGCGGGGAGAGGACTACCTCCCACACCGGGGAGCTGTTTTTT
TRBD2	TRBV28	many	TRBJ2-7	CASSLLAASSYEQYF	TGTGCCAGCAGCCTGCTAGCGGCGAGCTCCTACGAGCAGTACTTC
TRBD1	TRBV9	many	TRBJ2-7	CASSPTDRSSYEQYF	TGTGCCAGCAGCCCCACGGACAGGAGCTCCTACGAGCAGTACTTC
TRBD1	TRBV2	-	TRBJ1-5	CAGRQGPNQPQHF	TGTGCCGGGAGACAGGGGCCCAATCAGCCCCAGCATTTT
-	TRBV7-6	many	TRBJ1-5	CASTEFLTGSRDQPQHF	TGTGCCAGCACCGAATTTTTAACAGGGAGTAGAGATCAGCCCCAGCATTTT
TRBD1	TRBV5-1	many	TRBJ2-7	CASSLDRGAYEQYF	TGCGCCAGCAGCTTGGACAGGGGAGCGTACGAGCAGTACTTC
TRBD1	TRBV5-5	many	TRBJ1-3	CASSVSQGANTIYF	TGTGCCAGCAGCGTATCGCAGGGGGCTAACACCATATATTTT